The 28 T cell receptor beta chains given below trace back to one sample, sequenced in a study of metastatic and nonmetastatic thyroid tumors. Patients were all untreated before their thyroid surgery. With MiXCR, TCRdb called clones anew from the PCR reads. Of approximately 25,000 clones listed, 13% were seen once; the top ten hold about 13%. The specimen was blood. These receptors were taken from a female donor with papillary thyroid cancer or a benign thyroid nodule (not recorded which). Some clones in this sample may be carry-over from other donors' samples.

CDR3 coding DNA: TGCGCCAGCAGCGTGGGGACAGACACAGATACGCAGTACTTC. Translation: CASSVGTDTDTQYF. The chain links TRBV5-1 to TRBJ2-7, with 7 bases lining up with TRBD1. V shed 4 bases, J shed 9 bases, and the junction held 13 bases outside the gene matches. The germline CDR1 and CDR2 sequences are SGHRS and YFSETQ. The CDR3 spans 14 residues.

This clone showed up many times. J is TRBJ2-2 and V is TRBV5-4; maybe TRBD1 (7 bases). Trimming removed 4 bases from V and 6 bases from J, with 19 bases in between. The CDR3 covers 16 residues. The germline V gene has CDR1 SGHNT and CDR2 YYREEE (reference sequence). DNA for the CDR3: TGTGCCAGCAGCCCTCGACAGGGAAGGGGGGCCGGGGAGCTGTTTTTT. Protein: CASSPRQGRGAGELFF.

This clone has a handful of counts. Additional DNA sequences in this sample encode the identical CDR3. The chain has TRBV5-6 and TRBJ2-7, with D possibly matching TRBD2 (5 bases). Germline V gene lookup returns CDR1 SGHDT and CDR2 YYEEEE. The CDR3 runs to 13 residues. Trimming shortened V by 6 bases and J by 3 bases, and 13 bases separated the two germline ends. CDR3 coding DNA: TGTGCCAGCACCCTATGGGGAGTCTACGAGCAGTACTTC. This translates into CASTLWGVYEQYF. Looking up the rest from reference TRBV5-6 and TRBJ2-7 gives the full variable domain: DAGVTQSPTHLIKTRGQQVTLRCSPKSGHDTVSWYQQALGQGPQFIFQYYEEEERQRGNFPDRFSGHQFPNYSSELNVNALLLGDSALYLCASTLWGVYEQYFGPGTRLTVT.

This clone was recorded many times. A much larger clonotype is one base distant, so this may be a read error. The sample contains more than one DNA sequence encoding this CDR3. This rearrangement joins TRBV18 to TRBJ2-5; possibly TRBD2 for D (5 bases). Trimming removed 3 bases from V and 8 bases from J, with 16 bases in between. Germline loops: CDR1 KGHSH, CDR2 LQKENI. This CDR3 has 14 residues. CDR3 protein: CASSPKSARDTQYF. The CDR3 DNA sequence: TGTGCCAGCTCACCGAAAAGCGCCCGGGATACCCAGTACTTC.

This clone was seen many times. The V gene is TRBV5-1, the J gene TRBJ2-4; D not certain. This CDR3 region has 12 residues. Trimming took off 4 bases at V and 8 bases at J, with 10 bases between the two ends. Germline CDR1 and CDR2: SGHRS and YFSETQ. The CDR3: CASSTESDIQYF. Written as DNA, the CDR3 is TGCGCCAGCAGCACAGAGTCGGACATTCAGTACTTC.

Concerning this clone itself: A much more abundant neighbour one base away suggests this may be a read error. The same CDR3 arises from other DNA sequences in this sample as well. V is TRBV5-4 and J is TRBJ2-1, with 8 bases identical to TRBD1. The CDR3 has 14 residues. Germline V gene data show CDR1 as SGHNT and CDR2 as YYREEE (reference sequence). V lost 4 bases, J lost 4 bases, and 4 bases stayed unmatched. The CDR3 protein is CASSPGQGYNEQFF. CDR3 nucleotide sequence: TGTGCCAGCAGCCCCGGACAGGGTTACAATGAGCAGTTCTTC.

This clone was recorded at least ten times. V and J are TRBV5-1 and TRBJ1-4; D perhaps matches TRBD1 (6 bases). With 0 bases removed from V and 5 bases from J, the gap between germline ends came to 8 bases. The germline CDR1 and CDR2 sequences are SGHRS and YFSETQ. CDR3 length: 14 amino acids. CDR3 loop: CASSLGQGNEKLFF. DNA of the CDR3: TGCGCCAGCAGCTTGGGGCAGGGGAATGAAAAACTGTTTTTT.

By share, this clone counts as medium-sized (0.01 to 0.1%). This chain joins TRBV27 and TRBJ2-7, with 10 positions matching TRBD1. The CDR3 totals 16 residues. CDR1 and CDR2 (germline): MNHEY, SMNVEV (reference sequence). V lost 3 bases to trimming and J lost 5 bases; unmatched junction nucleotides: 10. CDR3 DNA: TGTGCCAGCAGTTTTGTCGGAGGGACAGGGGTGGACGAGCAGTACTTC. Its translation is CASSFVGGTGVDEQYF.

Concerning this clone: The junction departs from germline at one end; a sequencing error may be responsible. This sequence joins TRBV5-1 and TRBJ2-3, with D perhaps TRBD1 (5 bases). Per germline, CDR1 SGHRS and CDR2 YFSETQ. This CDR3 spans 14 amino acids. CDR3 DNA sequence: TGCGCCGGCAGCCCGCTAGGGTGGGGCGATACGCAGTATTTT. This gives the protein CAGSPLGWGDTQYF.

J is TRBJ2-1 and V is TRBV20-1; 10 bases map to TRBD1. Per germline, CDR1 DFQATT and CDR2 SNEGSKA (reference sequence). The CDR3 extends over 14 amino acids. CDR3 DNA sequence: TGCATTGCCTACGACAGGGGGCTGAACAATGAGCAGTTCTTC. This sequence encodes CIAYDRGLNNEQFF.

In its sample, this clone was seen many times. This chain uses TRBV9 with TRBJ1-1; D possibly corresponds to TRBD1 (6 bases). The CDR3 covers 16 residues. V was trimmed by 3 bases and J by 3 bases, leaving 18 bases between them. The V gene's germline CDR1 is SGDLS and CDR2 YYNGEE. The CDR3 coding sequence is TGTGCCAGCAGCGGGGTTGAGATAGGGACATACACTGAAGCTTTCTTT. Its translation: CASSGVEIGTYTEAFF.

This clone was seen repeatedly, ten times or more. The chain employs TRBV6-1 and TRBJ2-2, with D tentatively TRBD1 (6 bases). V lost 8 bases, J lost 7 bases, and 14 bases lay in between. Germline CDR1 reads MNHNS; CDR2 reads SASEGT. The CDR3 is 13 amino acids. This CDR3 reads CASAKGVSGELFF. The CDR3 DNA is TGTGCCAGCGCCAAGGGGGTCAGCGGGGAGCTGTTTTTT.

This clone was found many times. The chain has TRBV5-1 and TRBJ1-2; D unresolved. Between the trimmed V and J ends, which lost 3 bases and 2 bases, there was a span of 17 bases. The CDR3 has 16 amino acids. The germline V gene has CDR1 SGHRS and CDR2 YFSETQ. The CDR3 sequence is CASSSLGTSGNYGYTF. In DNA form, the CDR3 reads TGCGCCAGCAGCTCCTTGGGCACTTCGGGAAACTATGGCTACACCTTC. Drawing the rest from reference TRBV5-1 and TRBJ1-2, the complete variable domain is KAGVTQTPRYLIKTRGQQVTLSCSPISGHRSVSWYQQTPGQGLQFLFEYFSETQRNKGNFPGRFSGRQFSNSRSEMNVSTLELGDSALYLCASSSLGTSGNYGYTFGSGTRLTVV.

There are many counts of this clone. The genes are TRBV19 and TRBJ2-1, with TRBD1 as a possible D gene (7 bases). The V end was cut by 4 bases, the J end by 6 bases, with 16 bases between. Germline V gene lookup returns CDR1 LNHDA and CDR2 SQIVND (reference sequence). The CDR3 sequence is 15 residues long. CDR3 sequence reads: CASSRAGGPPNEQFF. The DNA for the CDR3 is TGTGCCAGTAGTAGGGCAGGGGGGCCCCCCAATGAGCAGTTCTTC.

Judged by abundance, this clone is medium-sized. The V and J genes are TRBV19 and TRBJ2-7, with TRBD1 matching 7 bases. The J segment lost 2 bases and the V segment lost 3 bases, leaving 1 base of the junction unmatched. The germline V gene encodes CDR1 LNHDA and CDR2 SQIVND (reference sequence). This CDR3 has 13 residues. The CDR3 is CASSIGQAYEQYF. The CDR3 region has the DNA TGTGCCAGTAGTATCGGACAGGCCTACGAGCAGTACTTC.

This clone was recorded many times. The J gene is TRBJ2-7, the V gene TRBV5-1, with 9 positions matching TRBD1. Germline CDR1 SGHRS, CDR2 YFSETQ. V shed 9 bases and J 6 bases; nucleotides not matched to a gene: 7. The CDR3 sequence is 12 residues long. Here the CDR3 DNA reads TGCGCCACCGCGGGACAGGGTGGCGAGCAGTACTTC. The encoded protein is CATAGQGGEQYF.

This clone was recorded many times. This chain joins TRBV5-1 and TRBJ2-5; 7 bases map to TRBD2. This CDR3 is 15 amino acids long. After removal of 4 bases from V and 5 bases from J, the junction contained 11 bases not matched to a gene. The germline V gene has CDR1 SGHRS and CDR2 YFSETQ. This CDR3 is CASSPQDPGGETQYF. CDR3 bases: TGCGCCAGCAGCCCGCAGGACCCCGGGGGGGAGACCCAGTACTTC.

A few counts support this clone. A much larger clone differs by one base, so this may be a read error. The chain employs TRBV29-1 and TRBJ2-2; weak D call: TRBD2 (5 bases). Germline CDR1 SQVTM, CDR2 ANQGSEA. The CDR3 consists of 11 residues. For the CDR3, the DNA is TGCAGCGTTGTGGAGGTCGGGGAGCTGTCTTTT. Its protein is CSVVEVGELSF.

The V call is TRBV30, the J call TRBJ1-4, with D maybe TRBD1 (6 bases). V was shortened by 8 bases and J by 7 bases, with 17 bases between the two germline ends. The CDR3 has 13 amino acids. CDR1 is GTSNPN, CDR2 SVGIG, per germline (reference sequence). This CDR3 is CAGLGGAFEKLFF. DNA for the CDR3: TGTGCCGGCCTGGGGGGGGCATTTGAAAAACTGTTTTTT.

This clone was counted between two and nine times. The chain carries TRBV5-6 and TRBJ2-2; perhaps D is TRBD1 or TRBD2 (7 bases each). V dropped 4 bases and J dropped 5 bases, with 18 bases sitting between them. In germline, CDR1 is SGHDT, CDR2 YYEEEE. This CDR3 contains 16 residues. This chain's CDR3 is CASSPQGGGLTGELFF. The CDR3 nucleotides read TGTGCCAGCAGCCCCCAGGGAGGGGGCCTAACCGGGGAGCTGTTTTTT.

This clone was detected only a few times. Compared with germline, one end of the junction differs, possibly owing to a read error. The chain couples TRBV28 to TRBJ1-5; 10 positions match TRBD1. Germline V lookup: CDR1 MDHEN, CDR2 SYDVKM. The CDR3 has 15 residues. The CDR3 nucleotides are TGTGCCAGCCATGGGGCGGGACAGGGGAACCGGCCCCAGCACTTT. Its translation is CASHGAGQGNRPQHF.

The count of this clone is one. The gene calls are TRBV20-1 and TRBJ2-7, with no clear D. The CDR3 totals 14 residues. Germline V gene data show CDR1 as DFQATT and CDR2 as SNEGSKA (reference sequence). Trimming pared 4 bases from V and 2 bases from J, leaving 15 bases between. The CDR3: CSAIFADLPYEQYF. In DNA form, the CDR3 reads TGCAGTGCTATATTCGCGGATCTCCCCTACGAGCAGTACTTC.

This clone was seen at least ten times. CDR3 sequence: CASSSNLAGGTDTQYF. The DNA for the CDR3 is TGTGCCAGCAGCTCGAATCTAGCGGGGGGCACAGATACGCAGTATTTT. V is TRBV7-8 and J is TRBJ2-3; 10 bases align to TRBD2. Per germline, CDR1 SGHVS and CDR2 FQNEAQ. The CDR3 covers 16 residues. Trimming removed 4 bases from V and 1 base from J; junction bases left unmatched: 5.

This clone was recorded at least ten times. The J gene is TRBJ1-1, the V gene TRBV2; no definite D call. The CDR3 runs 13 residues. V dropped 11 bases and J dropped 0 bases, with 13 bases sitting between them. Germline loops: CDR1 SNHLY, CDR2 FYNNEI. CDR3 DNA: TGTGCCGGGCTAATAGGCGTGAACACTGAAGCTTTCTTT. Translated, it gives CAGLIGVNTEAFF.

V is TRBV11-2 and J is TRBJ2-5, with unresolved D. The CDR3 runs 13 residues. V lost 8 bases and J 3 bases, leaving 13 bases between the germline ends. Germline CDR1 SGHAT, CDR2 FQNNGV. The CDR3 sequence: CASYGPGKETQYF. CDR3 coding DNA: TGTGCCAGCTACGGACCCGGAAAAGAGACCCAGTACTTC.

This sequence joins TRBV2 and TRBJ2-7; TRBD1 or TRBD2 may be the D gene (5 bases each). Trimming left V 8 bases short and J 6 bases short, with 20 bases between. Germline V gene data show CDR1 as SNHLY and CDR2 as FYNNEI. The CDR3 is 14 amino acids. DNA of the CDR3: TGTGCCAGCGGCCGGGACGCACAATTCGGCGAGCAGTACGTC. This gives the protein CASGRDAQFGEQYV.

This clone was seen a single time. The chain joins TRBV7-6 to TRBJ2-1, with 9 bases lining up with TRBD2. The CDR3 is 17 residues long. The V segment lost 1 base and the J segment 0 bases; nucleotides outside the gene matches: 4. From germline, CDR1 is SGHVS and CDR2 FNYEAQ. The CDR3 bases are TGTGCCAGCAGCTTAGGACTAGCGGAAAGCTCCTACAATGAGCAGTTCTTC. This translates into CASSLGLAESSYNEQFF.

This clone was recorded many times. A much larger clone differs from this one at a single base, so this may be a read error. Other DNA sequences from this sample encode an identical CDR3 as well. The chain links TRBV10-1 to TRBJ2-6; D call uncertain. The germline V gene has CDR1 WNHNN and CDR2 SYGVQD (reference sequence). The CDR3 contains 16 residues. CDR3 bases: TGCGCCAGTAGTGAGAATGGACGCACTGGGGCCAACGTCCTGACTTTC. Translating gives CASSENGRTGANVLTF.